The present TCR beta chain was sequenced within a study of cytomegalovirus exposure and HLA in healthy donors. PCR primers comprised 60 Vbeta and 13 Jbeta primers. Assay: immunoSEQ multiplex PCR; the TCRdb copy retains only in-frame clones and omits some. The table records roughly 120,000 clones, approximately 70% of them present only once. This clone was counted only a few times. CDR1 SGHNT and CDR2 YENEEA come from the germline V gene. The V segment lost 4 bases and the J segment 2 bases; nucleotides outside the gene matches: 11. The CDR3 consists of 17 residues. This receptor was identified in a young man in good health and CMV-seropositive. This chain links TRBV11-3 with TRBJ2-5, with 9 bases fitting TRBD1. The sample taken for sequencing was PBMCs. The DNA for the CDR3 is TGTGCCAGCAGCTCGCGCCGGGGGACAGGGACACAAGAGACCCAGTACTTC. As protein: CASSSRRGTGTQETQYF.